This T cell receptor beta chain appears in the sequencing data of a study of shared clonotypes between healthy human individuals. Across the study: Per donor, CD8 memory used one plate, CD8 naive used two, CD4 memory used three and CD4 naive used three. Study-wide results and caveats: Clonotype sharing among donors was thought likely to change with sequencing depth. Collection of samples was limited to blood; tissue repertoires likely differ.

As concerns this clone: Its antigen is currently unknown.

Repertoires were generated with immunoSEQ multiplex PCR, while TCRdb's copy carries only in-frame clones and drops some. The sample has 550,000 to 850,000 clones; 74% are singletons. The split of CD4+ cells yielded CD45RA+ naive and CD45RA-negative memory subsets. Germline V gene lookup returns CDR1 MDHEN and CDR2 SYDVKM. This CDR3 spans 12 amino acids. V was trimmed by 6 bases and J by 4 bases, leaving 10 bases between them. The sequencing input was memory CD4+ T cells sorted from blood. Noted subset: CD45RA-negative fraction. The V call is TRBV28, the J call TRBJ2-7, with a possible D match to TRBD2 (5 bases). This receptor was taken from a woman aged 30 to 39 in good health. The CDR3 region is CASSSDSYEQYF. The DNA of the CDR3 is TGTGCCAGCAGCTCGGACTCTTACGAGCAGTACTTC.